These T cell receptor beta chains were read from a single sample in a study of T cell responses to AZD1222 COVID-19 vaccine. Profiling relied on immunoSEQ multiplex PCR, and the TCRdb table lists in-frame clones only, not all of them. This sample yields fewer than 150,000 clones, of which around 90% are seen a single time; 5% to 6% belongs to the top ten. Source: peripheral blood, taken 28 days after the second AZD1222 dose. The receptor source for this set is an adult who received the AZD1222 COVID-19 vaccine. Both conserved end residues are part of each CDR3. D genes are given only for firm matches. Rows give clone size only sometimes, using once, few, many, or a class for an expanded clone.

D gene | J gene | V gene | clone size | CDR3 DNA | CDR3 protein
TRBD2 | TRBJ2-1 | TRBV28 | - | TGTGCCAGCAGCCCTCTTGCCGGACTAGCGCGTTACAATGAGCAGTTCTTC | CASSPLAGLARYNEQFF
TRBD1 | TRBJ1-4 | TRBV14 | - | TGTGCCAGCAGCAAGCGGACAGGAGGAAGTTCTAATGAAAAACTGTTTTTT | CASSKRTGGSSNEKLFF
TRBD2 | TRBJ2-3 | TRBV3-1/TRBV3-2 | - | TGTGCCAGCAGCCAAGGCGCTAGCGGGGGTCCGTATGCAGATACGCAGTATTTT | CASSQGASGGPYADTQYF
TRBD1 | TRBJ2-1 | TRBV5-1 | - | TGCGCCAGCAGCTTGCGAGGGGACAGGGGAAGAAATGAGCAGTTCTTC | CASSLRGDRGRNEQFF
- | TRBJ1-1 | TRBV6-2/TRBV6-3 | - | TGTGCCAGCAGTTACTGGGGCGCGGGGGAAGCTTTCTTT | CASSYWGAGEAFF
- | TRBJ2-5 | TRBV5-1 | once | TGCGCCAGCAGCTTGGGGGGCTGGGGGTTCCAAGAGACCCAGTACTTC | CASSLGGWGFQETQYF
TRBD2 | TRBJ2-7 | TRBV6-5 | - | TGTGCCAGCAGTTACTCGAGGGGACTACCTCTTGGTGAGCAGTACTTC | CASSYSRGLPLGEQYF
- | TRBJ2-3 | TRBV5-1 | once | TGCGCCAGCAGCTTGAGGGCAGATACGCAGTATTTT | CASSLRADTQYF
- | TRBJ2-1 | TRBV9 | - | TGTGCCAGCAGCGTGGGACCGACCAATGAGCAGTTCTTC | CASSVGPTNEQFF
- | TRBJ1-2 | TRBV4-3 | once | TGCGCCAGCAGCCAAGTCCCCGGGGACTATGGCTACACCTTC | CASSQVPGDYGYTF
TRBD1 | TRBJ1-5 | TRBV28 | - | TGTGCCAGCACTCAAGGGGACAGGGAGGGTCAGCCCCAGCATTTT | CASTQGDREGQPQHF
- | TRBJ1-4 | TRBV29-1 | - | TGCAGCGTTTCTGGGCAGAATGAAAAACTGTTTTTT | CSVSGQNEKLFF
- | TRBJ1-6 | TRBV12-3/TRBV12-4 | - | TGTGCCAGCAGTTTTGGGACACCCCTCCACTTT | CASSFGTPLHF
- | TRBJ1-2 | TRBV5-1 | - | TGCGCCAGCAGCCGCGGGAGTACCAGTAACTATGGCTACACCTTC | CASSRGSTSNYGYTF
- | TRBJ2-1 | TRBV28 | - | TGTGCCAGCAGTTTATCGCCTGCGCGGAGATTCAATGAGCAGTTCTTC | CASSLSPARRFNEQFF
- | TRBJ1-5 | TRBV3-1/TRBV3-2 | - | TGTGCCAGCAGCCAAGATGTCACAAGAAATCAGCCCCAGCATTTT | CASSQDVTRNQPQHF
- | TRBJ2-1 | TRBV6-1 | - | TGTGCCAGCAGTGAAGGTCAGGGGACTTACAATGAGCAGTTCTTC | CASSEGQGTYNEQFF
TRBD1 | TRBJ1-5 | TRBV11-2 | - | TGTGCCAGCAGCCATGGACAGGGATATACGCCCCAGCATTTT | CASSHGQGYTPQHF
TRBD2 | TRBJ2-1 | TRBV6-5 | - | TGTGCCAGCAGTTACTCGACTAGCGGCAATGAGCAGTTCTTC | CASSYSTSGNEQFF
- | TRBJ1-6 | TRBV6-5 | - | TGTGCCAGCTCCGAGATCTATAATTCACCCCTCCACTTT | CASSEIYNSPLHF
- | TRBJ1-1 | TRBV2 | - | TGTGCCAGCAGCGTCAACAGGGCGGCTTACACTGAAGCTTTCTTT | CASSVNRAAYTEAFF
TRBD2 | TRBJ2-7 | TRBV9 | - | TGTGCCAGCAGCGGAGATAGCGGGAGCCTCTACGAGCAGTACTTC | CASSGDSGSLYEQYF
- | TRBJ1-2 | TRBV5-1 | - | TGCGCCAGCAGCTTGTCTCCCCCCCAAGGCTACACCTTC | CASSLSPPQGYTF
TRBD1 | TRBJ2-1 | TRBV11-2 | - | TGTGCCAGCAGCCGAGTGGGGACAGGGACCGGAGGGCAGTTCTTC | CASSRVGTGTGGQFF
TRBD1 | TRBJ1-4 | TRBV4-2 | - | TGTGCCAGTAGGGAACAGGGACAGGGGGAAAAACTGTTTTTT | CASREQGQGEKLFF
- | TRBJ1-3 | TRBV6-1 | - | TGTGCCAGCAGTGAAGGAGGGGAATGGAACACCATATATTTT | CASSEGGEWNTIYF
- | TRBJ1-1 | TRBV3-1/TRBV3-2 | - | TGTGCCAGCAGCCAAGATGGGGGATCAACAGGCATGACTGAGGCTTTCTTT | CASSQDGGSTGMTEAFF
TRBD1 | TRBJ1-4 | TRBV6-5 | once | TGTGCCAGCAGTTACGACAGGGCGTCTAATGAAAAACTGTTTTTT | CASSYDRASNEKLFF
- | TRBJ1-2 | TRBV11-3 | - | TGTGCCAGCAGCTTCACCCGCGAGAGCTATGGCTACACCTTC | CASSFTRESYGYTF
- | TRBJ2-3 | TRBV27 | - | TGTGCCAGCAGGCTGGGACGATTGGATACGCAGTATTTT | CASRLGRLDTQYF
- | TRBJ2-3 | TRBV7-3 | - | TGTGCCAGCAGCCGGGGGCTCACAGATACGCAGTATTTT | CASSRGLTDTQYF
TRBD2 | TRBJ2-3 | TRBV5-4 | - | TGTGCCAGCAGGTTGGGACTAGCGCCAGATACGCAGTATTTT | CASRLGLAPDTQYF
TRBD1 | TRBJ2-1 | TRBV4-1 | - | TGCGCCAGCAGCCAAGCGGACAGGGACTACAATGAGCAGTTCTTC | CASSQADRDYNEQFF
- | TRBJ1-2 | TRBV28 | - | TGTGCCAGCAGTTTGAGCCTCCAGGTTCTTTATGGCTACACCTTC | CASSLSLQVLYGYTF
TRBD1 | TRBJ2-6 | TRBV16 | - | TGTGCCAGCAGCGGCAGGACAGGGATCTCTGGGGCCAACGTCCTGACTTTC | CASSGRTGISGANVLTF
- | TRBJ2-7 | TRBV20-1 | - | TGCAGTGCCAAATGGTTGTCCGAGCAGTACTTC | CSAKWLSEQYF
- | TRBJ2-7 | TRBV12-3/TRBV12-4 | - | TGTGCCAGCAGTTTACTTTCCTACGAGCAGTACTTC | CASSLLSYEQYF
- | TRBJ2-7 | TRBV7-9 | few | TGTGCCAGCAGCCCCGGGGGCAGATCAACCTACGAGCAGTACTTC | CASSPGGRSTYEQYF
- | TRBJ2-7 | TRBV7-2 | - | TGTGCCAGCAGCTCCGGGACAATTCGCGAGCAGTACTTC | CASSSGTIREQYF
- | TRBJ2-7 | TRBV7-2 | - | TGTGCCAGCAGCTTAAATCGGGGCTACGAGCAGTACTTC | CASSLNRGYEQYF
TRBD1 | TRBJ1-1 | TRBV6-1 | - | TGTGCCAGCAGTGAACGGGACAGGGGTGTGGGGAACACTGAAGCTTTCTTT | CASSERDRGVGNTEAFF
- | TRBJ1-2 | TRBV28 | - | TGTGCCAGCAGCCTCCCCTCTTATGGCTACACCTTC | CASSLPSYGYTF
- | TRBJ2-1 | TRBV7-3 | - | TGTGCCAGCAGCCAGGGGGGACTATCCTACAATGAGCAGTTCTTC | CASSQGGLSYNEQFF
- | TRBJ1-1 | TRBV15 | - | TGTGCCACCAGCAGACACTTAGGGGGTTTGAACACTGAAGCTTTCTTT | CATSRHLGGLNTEAFF
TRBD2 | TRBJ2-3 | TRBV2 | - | TGTGCCAGCAGCTCTAGCGGGATTAGCACAGATACGCAGTATTTT | CASSSSGISTDTQYF
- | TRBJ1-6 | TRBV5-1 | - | TGCGCCAGCAGCTTGCCCGGCCCCGCTAATTCACCCCTCCACTTT | CASSLPGPANSPLHF
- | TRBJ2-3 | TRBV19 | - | TGTGCCAGTAGTATTTCGGCCCTTCATACGCAGTATTTT | CASSISALHTQYF
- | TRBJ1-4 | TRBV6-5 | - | TGTGCCAGCAGTTCCAAGACAGCAACTAATGAAAAACTGTTTTTT | CASSSKTATNEKLFF
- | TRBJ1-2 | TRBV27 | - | TGTGCCAGCAGTCCGAGGAGAGGGTATGACTATGGCTACACCTTC | CASSPRRGYDYGYTF
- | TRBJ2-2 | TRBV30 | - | TGTGCCTGGAGTGTACGGTCCACCGGGGAGCTGTTTTTT | CAWSVRSTGELFF
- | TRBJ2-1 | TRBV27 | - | TGTGCCAGCAGTTCCACCTCCTATGAGCAGTTCTTC | CASSSTSYEQFF
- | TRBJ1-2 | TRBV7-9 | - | TGTGCCAGCAGCCCCCGGGACGGCTACTATGGCTACACCTTC | CASSPRDGYYGYTF
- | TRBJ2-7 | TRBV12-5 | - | TGTGCTAGTGGTTTGCCTCGGGGGGCTCAGTCCTACGAGCAGTACTTC | CASGLPRGAQSYEQYF
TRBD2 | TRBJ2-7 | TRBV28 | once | TGTGCCAGCAGTTTAGGCGGGAGGCCCTACGAGCAGTACTTC | CASSLGGRPYEQYF
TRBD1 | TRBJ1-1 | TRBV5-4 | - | TGTGCCAGCAGCTTGGCGGGACAGGGAATGAACACTGAAGCTTTCTTT | CASSLAGQGMNTEAFF
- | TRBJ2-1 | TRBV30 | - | TGTGCCTGGAGTGAACGGAATGAGCAGTTCTTC | CAWSERNEQFF
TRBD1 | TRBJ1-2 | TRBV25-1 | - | TGTGCCAGCAGGGACAGGGAAGACTATGGCTACACCTTC | CASRDREDYGYTF